Listed here are 19 T cell receptor beta chains from one sample, sequenced in a study of blood T cell repertoires in COVID-19. Some clones are missing from TCRdb's copy, which holds only in-frame ones; the method was immunoSEQ multiplex PCR. The sample includes fewer than 110,000 clones, 85% of them seen just once. Material: peripheral blood. These receptors were taken from a woman aged 65 to 85 with active or convalescent COVID-19.

In DNA, the CDR3 is TGTGCCAGCAGCTCCCCCGAGCTTCTCTCCTACGAGCAGTACTTC. Translation: CASSSPELLSYEQYF. The rearrangement uses TRBV7-2 and TRBJ2-7; D uncertain. V shed 4 bases and J shed 0 bases, with 13 bases lying between them. Germline V gene lookup returns CDR1 SGHTA and CDR2 FQGNSA. The CDR3 extends over 15 amino acids.

The chain joins TRBV11-2 to TRBJ1-1, with unresolved D. The CDR3 consists of 14 residues. V lost 5 bases to trimming and J lost 1 base, with 11 bases between them. In germline, CDR1 is SGHAT, CDR2 FQNNGV. CDR3 DNA: TGTGCCAGCAGCCGTCAGGCAGCGAACACTGAAGCTTTCTTT. Its protein product is CASSRQAANTEAFF.

The chain links TRBV19 to TRBJ1-2; 7 bases align to TRBD1. There are 16 residues in the CDR3. CDR1 and CDR2 from the germline V gene are LNHDA and SQIVND (reference sequence). The V and J ends lost 9 bases and 5 bases, in that order; junction bases with no gene match: 18. As DNA, the CDR3 is TGTGCCAGCAAGGATGGAGCAATCGGGACAGTTTATGGCTACACCTTC. This codes for CASKDGAIGTVYGYTF. Full variable domain (remainder filled in from reference TRBV19 and TRBJ1-2): DGGITQSPKYLFRKEGQNVTLSCEQNLNHDAMYWYRQDPGQGLRLIYYSQIVNDFQKGDIAEGYSVSREKKESFPLTVTSAQKNPTAFYLCASKDGAIGTVYGYTFGSGTRLTVV.

The genes are TRBV19 and TRBJ1-6; no clear D. This CDR3 has 13 residues. Germline V lookup: CDR1 LNHDA, CDR2 SQIVND (reference sequence). In DNA, the CDR3 is TGTGCGACTACAAACGAGCGTAATTCACCCCTCCACTTT. Its translation: CATTNERNSPLHF.

The chain combines TRBV5-1 with TRBJ2-3, with D perhaps matching TRBD2 (7 bases). The V end lost 4 bases, the J end lost 2 bases, and 11 bases lay between the germline ends. Germline CDR1 reads SGHRS; CDR2 reads YFSETQ. This CDR3 has 14 residues. CDR3 sequence reads: CASSRGGFTDTQYF. The CDR3 coding sequence is TGCGCCAGCAGCAGGGGGGGCTTCACAGATACGCAGTATTTT.

This clone was found once. The chain couples TRBV7-2 to TRBJ2-7; perhaps TRBD2 as D (5 bases). The CDR3 has 14 amino acids. Germline V gene sequence: CDR1 SGHTA, CDR2 FQGNSA. V gave up 9 bases and J gave up 1 base, with 16 bases separating them. CDR3 amino acids: CASSRTGESYEQYF. CDR3 DNA sequence: TGTGCCAGTTCCCGAACCGGGGAATCCTACGAGCAGTACTTC.

The V gene is TRBV4-3, the J gene TRBJ1-1, with no clear D. CDR1 and CDR2 from the germline V gene are LGHNA and YSLEER. V shed 4 bases and J shed 1 base, with 13 bases lying between them. CDR3 length: 15 residues. The CDR3 nucleotides read TGCGCCAGCAGCCGAACGAGGGTGGGGAACACTGAAGCTTTCTTT. It is translated as CASSRTRVGNTEAFF.

The chain recombines TRBV28 with TRBJ1-1; no firm D call. The V and J ends lost 6 bases and 5 bases respectively, with 10 bases between them. The CDR3 is 12 amino acids. The germline V gene encodes CDR1 MDHEN and CDR2 SYDVKM. CDR3 protein: CASRLQRTEAFF. The CDR3 DNA is TGTGCCAGCAGGCTACAGCGGACTGAAGCTTTCTTT.

The genes are TRBV28 and TRBJ2-4, with TRBD1 matching over 10 bases. Germline CDR1 reads MDHEN; CDR2 reads SYDVKM. V trimming: 6 bases; J trimming: 7 bases; junction bases outside the gene matches: 3. This CDR3 contains 13 residues. This chain's CDR3 is CASRGQGRNIQYF. As DNA, the CDR3 is TGTGCCAGCAGGGGACAGGGGAGGAACATTCAGTACTTC.

This clone appeared once. This sequence joins TRBV11-3 and TRBJ1-1; 7 bases agree with TRBD1. The CDR3 covers 13 residues. CDR1 is SGHNT, CDR2 YENEEA, per germline. The V gene end was trimmed by 5 bases and the J gene end by 5 bases; junction bases not matched to a gene: 5. CDR3 nucleotide sequence: TGTGCCAGCAGCGCCCAGGGGGATACTGAAGCTTTCTTT. Amino acid sequence: CASSAQGDTEAFF.

V gene TRBV7-6 combines with J gene TRBJ2-7, with 8 positions matching TRBD1. The V gene's germline CDR1 is SGHVS and CDR2 FNYEAQ. The CDR3 runs to 15 residues. V lost 3 bases to trimming and J lost 2 bases; unmatched junction nucleotides: 6. The chain's CDR3 is CASSFAGTGPYEQYF. DNA for the CDR3: TGTGCCAGCAGCTTTGCCGGGACAGGTCCCTACGAGCAGTACTTC. The full variable domain, in which reference TRBV7-6 and TRBJ2-7 provide the parts outside the CDR3, is GAGVSQSPRYKVTKRGQDVALRCDPISGHVSLYWYRQALGQGPEFLTYFNYEAQQDKSGLPNDRFSAERPEGSISTLTIQRTEQRDSAMYRCASSFAGTGPYEQYFGPGTRLTVT.

The chain has TRBV6-5 and TRBJ1-1; D uncertain. The CDR3 sequence is 14 residues long. CDR1 is MNHEY and CDR2 is SVGAGI in the germline V gene. The V end lost 7 bases, the J end lost 0 bases, and 12 bases lay between the germline ends. The CDR3 reads CASINSRMNTEAFF. The CDR3 DNA reads as TGTGCCAGCATTAATAGCAGAATGAACACTGAAGCTTTCTTT.

In regard to this clone: The sample contains more than one DNA sequence encoding this CDR3. V usage is TRBV6-2 or TRBV6-3 and J usage is TRBJ2-1, with 11 bases fitting TRBD2. The trim removed 4 bases at V and 4 bases at J, leaving 3 bases unmatched. This CDR3 comprises 15 residues. Germline V lookup: CDR1 MNHEY, CDR2 SVGEGT. The CDR3 DNA reads as TGTGCCAGCAGTTCCGGGACTAGCGGATACAATGAGCAGTTCTTC. Residues: CASSSGTSGYNEQFF.

In this sample, this clone turned up a few times. CDR3 nucleotides: TGCGCCAGCAGCCCTCGACAGGGAGTGATGACTGAAGCTTTCTTT. It translates to CASSPRQGVMTEAFF. The chain couples TRBV5-1 to TRBJ1-1; 7 bases are a match to TRBD1. The CDR3 runs to 15 residues. CDR1 is SGHRS and CDR2 is YFSETQ in the germline V gene. V lost 4 bases to trimming and J lost 5 bases; unmatched junction nucleotides: 11.

The chain is built from TRBV7-2 and TRBJ2-1; tentatively, D is TRBD1 (5 bases). The length of the CDR3 is 12 residues. CDR1 is SGHTA, CDR2 FQGNSA, per germline. Trimming removed 6 bases at V and 6 bases at J, with 9 bases between. CDR3 coding DNA: TGTGCCAGCAGTCGACAGTCCAATGAGCAGTTCTTC. It is translated as CASSRQSNEQFF.

This clone has a handful of counts. In DNA, the CDR3 is TGTGCCAGCAGCTTGGGGACTAGCGACGAGCAGTACTTC. It codes for CASSLGTSDEQYF. V is TRBV5-6 and J is TRBJ2-7, with 9 bases fitting TRBD2. This CDR3 has 13 residues. Trimming cost V 0 bases and J 5 bases; bases outside gene matches: 0. CDR1 is SGHDT and CDR2 is YYEEEE in the germline V gene.

The chain couples TRBV2 to TRBJ2-3, with a weak D call TRBD1 (5 bases). V lost 11 bases to trimming and J lost 2 bases, with 20 bases between them. The CDR3 has 15 residues. Germline V CDR1 and CDR2: SNHLY, FYNNEI. The CDR3 region has the DNA TGTGCCGTGTCCCCCCCACAGGTCAACACAGATACGCAGTATTTT. Its translation is CAVSPPQVNTDTQYF. The full variable domain, its missing parts supplied by reference TRBV2 and TRBJ2-3, is EPEVTQTPSHQVTQMGQEVILRCVPISNHLYFYWYRQILGQKVEFLVSFYNNEISEKSEIFDDQFSVERPDGSNFTLKIRSTKLEDSAMYFCAVSPPQVNTDTQYFGPGTRLTVL.

This sequence joins TRBV5-1 and TRBJ2-5; 7 bases fit TRBD1. The V gene's germline CDR1 is SGHRS and CDR2 YFSETQ. The ends lost 9 bases at V and 2 bases at J; junction bases unmatched: 10. The CDR3 is made up of 14 amino acids. CDR3 nucleotides: TGCGCCACCGCCGACAGGGTTGGTCAAGAGACCCAGTACTTC. This translates into CATADRVGQETQYF. Complete variable domain (other parts from reference TRBV5-1 and TRBJ2-5): KAGVTQTPRYLIKTRGQQVTLSCSPISGHRSVSWYQQTPGQGLQFLFEYFSETQRNKGNFPGRFSGRQFSNSRSEMNVSTLELGDSALYLCATADRVGQETQYFGPGTRLLVL.

V is TRBV12-3 or TRBV12-4 and J is TRBJ2-7, with TRBD1 matching 10 bases. This CDR3 comprises 13 residues. After removal of 5 bases from V and 9 bases from J, the junction contained 7 bases not matched to a gene. CDR3 loop: CASSTRDRGVQYF. The CDR3 nucleotides read TGTGCCAGCAGTACCCGGGACAGGGGAGTGCAGTACTTC.